These 22 T cell receptor beta chains share one sample of origin, sequenced in a study of Graves' ophthalmopathy and Graves' hyperthyroidism. For repertoire sequencing, the TCR beta CDR3 regions were amplified from RNA transcripts. An initial RT-PCR round employing HTBI primers preceded a second-round multiplex PCR. TCRdb passed the multiplex PCR reads through MiXCR, listing each CDR3 protein once. This table holds 1 million to 1.3 million distinct CDR3 sequences, roughly two fifths found once. The sequenced sample consisted of peripheral blood or thyroid tissue (not recorded which). The receptors stem from an adult man with Graves' hyperthyroidism.

V gene TRBV10-3 combines with J gene TRBJ2-5; D is perhaps TRBD2 (7 bases). The CDR3 loop spans 17 amino acids. Per the germline V gene, CDR1 is ENHRY and CDR2 is SYGVKD. V shed 10 bases and J shed 2 bases, with 26 bases lying between them. In DNA, the CDR3 is TGTGCCAGCAGCCAAGTATCGGCGGGGGACAAACAAGAGACCCAGTACTTC. Amino acids: CASSQVSAGDKQETQYF.

This clonotype was picked up one time. This clone may be a read error of a much larger clone one base away. This sequence joins TRBV20-1 and TRBJ2-7; tentative D call: TRBD2 (5 bases). The V gene lost 7 bases and the J gene lost 4 bases, with 17 bases spanning the gap. This CDR3 comprises 13 residues. Germline assignment: CDR1 DFQATT and CDR2 SNEGSKA (reference sequence). This chain's CDR3 is CSVQTKSAYEQYF. The CDR3 DNA is TGCAGTGTTCAGACTAAGTCGGCGTACGAGCAGTACTTC.

The chain employs TRBV29-1 and TRBJ2-3, with D perhaps TRBD2 (6 bases). Trimming took 4 bases from V and 10 from J, leaving 18 bases between them. The CDR3 loop spans 13 amino acids. CDR1 SQVTM and CDR2 ANQGSEA come from the germline V gene. The CDR3 sequence: CSVGEASLRAQYF. The CDR3 DNA is TGCAGCGTTGGGGAGGCTAGTCTTCGTGCGCAGTATTTT.

The chain employs TRBV20-1 and TRBJ2-7; D may match TRBD1 or TRBD2 (5 bases each). The CDR3 loop spans 16 amino acids. The germline V gene has CDR1 DFQATT and CDR2 SNEGSKA (reference sequence). The V end lost 6 bases, the J end lost 1 base, and 22 bases lay between the germline ends. The DNA for the CDR3 is TGCAGTGCCGAGGGTAGGGGTAGAGGAAGGTCCTACGAGCAGTACTTC. Translated, it gives CSAEGRGRGRSYEQYF.

With respect to this clonotype: A much larger clone is a single base away; this may be a read error. The J gene is TRBJ2-7, the V gene TRBV12-3 or TRBV12-4, with TRBD1 matching 8 bases. This CDR3 region has 14 residues. CDR3 protein: CAGSPRDRHDEQYF. The CDR3 DNA reads as TGTGCCGGCAGTCCCCGGGACAGGCACGACGAGCAGTACTTC.

The rearrangement uses TRBV25-1 and TRBJ2-7, with 8 bases that match TRBD1. The V segment lost 2 bases and the J segment 2 bases; nucleotides outside the gene matches: 11. CDR1 and CDR2 from the germline V gene are MGHDK and SYGVNS. This CDR3 region has 17 residues. The DNA for the CDR3 is TGTGCCAGCAGTGAACGAAAGGGCGGGACAGGCACCTACGAGCAGTACTTC. This gives the protein CASSERKGGTGTYEQYF.

This clonotype came up many times. The rearrangement joins TRBV5-6 to TRBJ2-5; D possibly corresponds to TRBD1 (6 bases). Looked up from germline, CDR1 is SGHDT and CDR2 is YYEEEE. Deletions cut 2 bases from V and 4 bases from J, with 12 bases between. This CDR3 has 14 amino acids. The CDR3: CASSLGGEGETQYF. The CDR3 region has the DNA TGTGCCAGCAGCTTAGGGGGAGAAGGAGAGACCCAGTACTTC.

V gene TRBV11-1 combines with J gene TRBJ1-1, with TRBD1 matching over 9 bases. This CDR3 has 14 residues. Germline CDR1 is SGHAT and CDR2 is FQDESV (reference sequence). Trimming at V came to 4 bases and at J to 5 bases, leaving 5 bases not matched to a gene. Here the CDR3 reads CASSSVDRGTEAFF. As DNA, the CDR3 is TGTGCCAGCAGCTCGGTGGACAGGGGAACTGAAGCTTTCTTT.

This chain uses TRBV5-1 with TRBJ2-2; TRBD1 aligns across 11 bases. Germline trimming cut 0 bases from V and 6 bases from J; bases unmatched to any gene: 4. CDR1 is SGHRS and CDR2 is YFSETQ in the germline V gene. This CDR3 has 16 residues. CDR3 residues: CASSLVGQGVAGELFF. The CDR3 DNA follows: TGCGCCAGCAGCTTGGTGGGACAGGGGGTCGCCGGGGAGCTGTTTTTT.

This rearrangement joins TRBV10-3 to TRBJ2-7; D might be TRBD1 (6 bases). Trimming stripped 5 bases from V and 6 bases from J, with 17 bases between. Per the germline V gene, CDR1 is ENHRY and CDR2 is SYGVKD. The CDR3 consists of 14 residues. CDR3 DNA sequence: TGTGCCATCAGTTTCCAGGACAGCTGGTCCGAGCAGTACTTC. It is translated as CAISFQDSWSEQYF.

This clonotype occurred many times. This chain uses TRBV6-2 or TRBV6-3 with TRBJ1-5, with TRBD1 as a possible D gene (5 bases). Germline V CDR1 and CDR2: MNHEY, SVGEGT. The ends were cut back, 7 bases at V and 6 bases at J, with 10 bases in the middle. This CDR3 has 12 amino acids. This chain's CDR3 is CASTIRGQPQHF. In nucleotides, the CDR3 is TGTGCCAGCACCATAAGGGGTCAGCCCCAGCATTTT.

This clonotype was picked up many times. The chain recombines TRBV19 with TRBJ1-1; possibly TRBD1 for D (6 bases). CDR1 and CDR2 (germline): LNHDA, SQIVND (reference sequence). This CDR3 contains 13 residues. V was trimmed by 3 bases and J by 5 bases, leaving 10 bases between them. In nucleotides, the CDR3 is TGTGCCAGTAGTATGTTCCAGGGGACTGAAGCTTTCTTT. Translating it yields CASSMFQGTEAFF.

On this clonotype itself: With a much larger clone just one base away, this may be a read error. J is TRBJ1-6 and V is TRBV5-6; D call uncertain. The V gene's germline CDR1 is SGHDT and CDR2 YYEEEE. The length of the CDR3 is 14 residues. The CDR3 region has the DNA TGTGCCAGCAGCTTCAGGTCTGGTAATTCACCCCCCCACTTT. Residues: CASSFRSGNSPPHF.

This clonotype has a handful of counts. The J gene is TRBJ2-2, the V gene TRBV5-5; D perhaps matches TRBD1 (6 bases). The CDR3 is 16 amino acids. Trimming stripped 0 bases from V and 1 base from J, with 10 bases between. Per the germline V gene, CDR1 is SGHKS and CDR2 is YYEKEE (reference sequence). The CDR3 sequence: CASSLGQVVNTGELFF. The CDR3 nucleotides are TGTGCCAGCAGCTTGGGACAGGTAGTGAACACCGGGGAGCTGTTTTTT. The variable domain in full, with the rest retrieved from reference TRBV5-5 and TRBJ2-2, is DAGVTQSPTHLIKTRGQQVTLRCSPISGHKSVSWYQQVLGQGPQFIFQYYEKEERGRGNFPDRFSARQFPNYSSELNVNALLLGDSALYLCASSLGQVVNTGELFFGEGSRLTVL.

The V and J genes are TRBV9 and TRBJ2-7; 8 bases map to TRBD2. Germline V CDR1 and CDR2: SGDLS, YYNGEE. The CDR3 is made up of 16 amino acids. J was trimmed by 7 bases and V by 0 bases; bases with no gene match: 12. The CDR3 is CASSVANSGGVDEQYF. DNA of the CDR3: TGTGCCAGCAGCGTAGCTAACAGCGGGGGAGTCGATGAGCAGTACTTC.

Of note for this clonotype: A clone one base away is much larger, so this may be a read error. V gene TRBV9 combines with J gene TRBJ2-5, with D unresolved. Looked up from germline, CDR1 is SGDLS and CDR2 is YYNGEE. This CDR3 contains 13 residues. CDR3 in amino acids: CASSVNAKETQCF. The CDR3 coding sequence is TGTGCCAGCAGCGTAAACGCCAAAGAGACCCAGTGCTTC.

This clonotype was seen ten or more times. The chain recombines TRBV6-5 with TRBJ2-5, with 8 bases that match TRBD1. Trimming removed 0 bases from V and 4 bases from J; junction bases left unmatched: 4. Per the germline V gene, CDR1 is MNHEY and CDR2 is SVGAGI. This CDR3 is 15 amino acids long. The CDR3 coding sequence is TGTGCCAGCAGTTACTCAGCGACAGGGGCAGAGACCCAGTACTTC. Translated, it gives CASSYSATGAETQYF.

This clonotype was detected many times. The rearrangement links TRBV20-1 to TRBJ1-5; D not certain. Trimming took 6 bases from V and 11 from J, leaving 14 bases between them. This CDR3 has 11 amino acids. The germline V gene has CDR1 DFQATT and CDR2 SNEGSKA (reference sequence). The CDR3: CSASPSGAQHF. CDR3 in DNA: TGCAGTGCCAGCCCTTCGGGAGCCCAGCATTTT.

Note on this clonotype: A much larger clone differs from this one at a single base, so this may be a read error. V usage is TRBV4-3 and J usage is TRBJ1-5; D is unresolved. CDR1 is LGHNA, CDR2 YSLEER, per germline. The CDR3 spans 13 residues. The CDR3 DNA is TGCGCCAGCAGACAAGAAAGTGGCCAGCCCCAGCATTTT. This translates into CASRQESGQPQHF.

This clonotype was counted only a few times. The V and J genes are TRBV5-8 and TRBJ1-1, with D possibly TRBD1 on 5 matching bases. The germline V gene encodes CDR1 SGHTS and CDR2 YDEGEE. The germline V and J ends were trimmed by 0 bases and 6 bases, with 18 bases remaining between them. This CDR3 is built from 16 residues. CDR3 bases: TGTGCCAGCAGCTTGGCTCCGGGGCGACTAGGGTCTGAAGCTTTCTTT. Protein product: CASSLAPGRLGSEAFF.

This clonotype was observed many times. The chain couples TRBV20-1 to TRBJ2-7; perhaps TRBD1 as D (5 bases). The CDR3 sequence is 13 residues long. V shed 5 bases and J shed 3 bases, with 14 bases lying between them. Per the germline V gene, CDR1 is DFQATT and CDR2 is SNEGSKA (reference sequence). Here the CDR3 DNA reads TGCAGTGCTCCCGCAAAGGGGCGCTACGAGCAGTACTTC. This codes for CSAPAKGRYEQYF.

This clonotype has just a few counts. The chain joins TRBV25-1 to TRBJ1-5, with a tentative D call TRBD1 (6 bases). V dropped 2 bases and J dropped 0 bases, with 11 bases sitting between them. Germline-derived CDR1 and CDR2 are MGHDK and SYGVNS. The CDR3 has 16 residues. Here the CDR3 reads CASSEPGAYSNQPQHF. CDR3 nucleotide sequence: TGTGCCAGCAGTGAACCGGGGGCTTATAGCAATCAGCCCCAGCATTTT.